These 26 T cell receptor beta chains were all obtained from the same sample, sequenced in a study of cytomegalovirus exposure and HLA in healthy donors. The PCR made use of 60 Vbeta and 13 Jbeta primers. Data came from immunoSEQ multiplex PCR; TCRdb stores just in-frame clones and leaves some out. The sample shows about 84,000 clones, around three fifths of them seen only once. Source material: PBMCs. Every receptor here comes from a woman in her forties in good health and CMV-seropositive.

The chain uses TRBV30 and TRBJ2-3; weak D call: TRBD2 (5 bases). V lost 2 bases and J 7 bases, leaving 10 bases between the germline ends. The germline gives CDR1 GTSNPN, CDR2 SVGIG (reference sequence). This CDR3 is 12 amino acids long. The DNA of the CDR3 is TGTGCCTGGAGTCCAACTAGTAATACGCAGTATTTT. Protein: CAWSPTSNTQYF.

This clone was detected once. This rearrangement joins TRBV5-4 to TRBJ1-2; 8 positions match TRBD1. This CDR3 spans 15 amino acids. V dropped 2 bases and J dropped 2; count of bases not matched to a gene: 5. Germline CDR1 SGHNT, CDR2 YYREEE (reference sequence). The CDR3 DNA sequence: TGTGCCAGCAGCTTAGTTTCAGGGGGCAACTATGGCTACACCTTC. Protein sequence: CASSLVSGGNYGYTF.

The chain carries TRBV9 and TRBJ2-3; 9 bases are a match to TRBD2. CDR3 length: 16 amino acids. Trimming took 0 bases from V and 6 from J; bases not matched to a gene: 8. Germline CDR1 is SGDLS and CDR2 is YYNGEE. CDR3 amino acids: CASSVGGSGSADTQYF. In DNA, the CDR3 is TGTGCCAGCAGCGTAGGGGGTAGCGGGAGTGCGGATACGCAGTATTTT. Complete variable domain (other parts from reference TRBV9 and TRBJ2-3): DSGVTQTPKHLITATGQRVTLRCSPRSGDLSVYWYQQSLDQGLQFLIQYYNGEERAKGNILERFSAQQFPDLHSELNLSSLELGDSALYFCASSVGGSGSADTQYFGPGTRLTVL.

The chain joins TRBV10-2 to TRBJ2-1; a possible D gene is TRBD2 (5 bases). This CDR3 is 14 amino acids long. From germline, CDR1 is WSHSY and CDR2 SAAADI. The germline V and J ends were trimmed by 4 bases and 4 bases, with 11 bases remaining between them. The CDR3 here is CASSGTSQYNEQFF. CDR3 nucleotides: TGCGCCAGCAGTGGAACTAGTCAATACAATGAGCAGTTCTTC.

There are a few counts of this clone. The V and J genes are TRBV5-1 and TRBJ1-1, with D possibly being TRBD1 (5 bases). Trimming removed 1 base at V and 3 bases at J, with 7 bases between. This CDR3 spans 13 amino acids. Germline-derived CDR1 and CDR2 are SGHRS and YFSETQ. For the CDR3, the DNA is TGCGCCAGCAGCTTGCAGGGCGACACTGAAGCTTTCTTT. Amino acids: CASSLQGDTEAFF.

The V and J genes are TRBV4-2 and TRBJ2-2, with D tentatively TRBD1 (6 bases). V lost 2 bases to trimming and J lost 5 bases, with 9 bases between them. Germline V gene sequence: CDR1 LGHNA, CDR2 YNFKEQ. CDR3 length: 14 amino acids. DNA of the CDR3: TGTGCCAGCAGCCAAAGGGGGTTGACCGGGGAGCTGTTTTTT. It yields the protein CASSQRGLTGELFF.

The J gene is TRBJ2-1, the V gene TRBV10-3, with 7 bases aligning to TRBD2. CDR1 ENHRY and CDR2 SYGVKD come from the germline V gene. After removal of 0 bases from V and 1 base from J, the junction contained 3 bases not matched to a gene. The CDR3 contains 16 residues. As DNA, the CDR3 is TGTGCCATCAGTGAGTCGGCTAGCGGATCCTACAATGAGCAGTTCTTC. Residues: CAISESASGSYNEQFF.

The sample holds a few counts of this clone. This chain links TRBV4-1 with TRBJ1-1, with TRBD1 as a possible D gene (6 bases). Germline-derived CDR1 and CDR2 are MGHRA and YSYEKL. V gave up 0 bases and J gave up 0 bases, with 11 bases separating them. CDR3 length equals 16 residues. The CDR3 is CASSQDPGQLNTEAFF. The CDR3 DNA sequence: TGCGCCAGCAGCCAAGATCCGGGACAACTGAACACTGAAGCTTTCTTT.

This rearrangement joins TRBV28 to TRBJ2-5; 9 bases align to TRBD2. The V segment lost 2 bases and the J segment 3 bases; nucleotides outside the gene matches: 7. The V gene's germline CDR1 is MDHEN and CDR2 SYDVKM. The CDR3 is 16 residues long. CDR3 protein: CASSLSLAGLKETQYF. CDR3 DNA: TGTGCCAGCAGTTTAAGCCTAGCGGGACTTAAAGAGACCCAGTACTTC.

The chain employs TRBV18 and TRBJ1-5, with 9 bases aligning to TRBD1. This CDR3 is 15 amino acids long. J was trimmed by 4 bases and V by 3 bases; bases with no gene match: 4. Germline V gives CDR1 KGHSH, CDR2 LQKENI. CDR3 DNA sequence: TGTGCCAGCTCACCTAGACAGGGGGAGAATCAGCCCCAGCATTTT. It translates to CASSPRQGENQPQHF.

The chain links TRBV30 to TRBJ1-2, with TRBD1 identical over 7 bases. The ends lost 3 bases at V and 8 bases at J; junction bases unmatched: 12. There are 14 residues in the CDR3. CDR1 and CDR2 (germline): GTSNPN, SVGIG (reference sequence). The CDR3 coding sequence is TGTGCCTGGAGGATAGGAACTACAGGGGTCGGCTACACCTTC. It translates to CAWRIGTTGVGYTF.

The chain recombines TRBV11-1 with TRBJ2-5; 7 bases are a match to TRBD1. The CDR3 is 14 amino acids. J lost 3 bases, V lost 5 bases, and 6 bases had no gene match. Germline values: CDR1 SGHAT, CDR2 FQDESV (reference sequence). The CDR3 bases are TGTGCCAGCAGCCCAGGGACAGCTAAAGAGACCCAGTACTTC. Residues: CASSPGTAKETQYF.

The genes are TRBV6-5 and TRBJ1-2; D call uncertain. V lost 0 bases and J lost 4, with 15 bases in between. The germline gives CDR1 MNHEY, CDR2 SVGAGI. The CDR3 runs to 16 residues. DNA of the CDR3: TGTGCCAGCAGTTACTCGGGGTACGGGGAGTCCTATGGCTACACCTTC. Its translation is CASSYSGYGESYGYTF.

The chain couples TRBV30 to TRBJ2-5; no clear D. Trimming took off 3 bases at V and 5 bases at J, with 16 bases between the two ends. The CDR3 is made up of 14 amino acids. CDR1 is GTSNPN, CDR2 SVGIG, per germline (reference sequence). The CDR3 here is CAWRSTPRSETQYF. As DNA, the CDR3 is TGTGCCTGGAGATCCACGCCACGAAGCGAGACCCAGTACTTC.

This chain links TRBV7-7 with TRBJ2-7, with 10 bases lining up with TRBD1. The CDR3 spans 15 residues. After removal of 6 bases from V and 6 bases from J, the junction contained 11 bases not matched to a gene. Germline V gene data show CDR1 as SSHAT and CDR2 as FNYEAQ (reference sequence). The CDR3: CASSITTGTGVEQYF. The CDR3 bases are TGTGCCAGCAGTATTACCACCGGGACAGGGGTCGAGCAGTACTTC.

The V gene is TRBV10-3, the J gene TRBJ2-7; TRBD2 matches 7 bases. The CDR3 contains 12 residues. CDR1 and CDR2 from the germline V gene are ENHRY and SYGVKD. V lost 2 bases to trimming and J lost 11 bases; unmatched junction nucleotides: 6. The CDR3: CAISEERGREYF. Here the CDR3 DNA reads TGTGCCATCAGTGAGGAGCGGGGAAGGGAGTACTTC.

The V gene is TRBV5-1, the J gene TRBJ2-3; the D gene is possibly TRBD2 (6 bases). CDR3 length: 16 residues. Germline-derived CDR1 and CDR2 are SGHRS and YFSETQ. The germline V and J ends were trimmed by 5 bases and 6 bases, with 22 bases remaining between them. Here the CDR3 DNA reads TGCGCCAGCAGATCGGGGCTTCGGGGGAGTGGGGATACGCAGTATTTT. Translating gives CASRSGLRGSGDTQYF.

There are a few counts of this clone. This chain connects TRBV28 to TRBJ2-7, with TRBD2 matching 11 bases. Germline lookup yields CDR1 MDHEN and CDR2 SYDVKM. The CDR3 covers 15 residues. V gave up 8 bases and J gave up 2 bases; unmatched junction bases: 8. CDR3: CASALAGGSAYEQYF. The DNA for the CDR3 is TGTGCCAGCGCCCTAGCGGGAGGTAGTGCCTACGAGCAGTACTTC.

This clone was counted a few times. The gene calls are TRBV19 and TRBJ1-5, with D possibly TRBD1 on 6 matching bases. CDR1 and CDR2 (germline): LNHDA, SQIVND (reference sequence). V was pared by 5 bases and J by 0 bases, with 14 bases between. CDR3 length: 16 residues. The CDR3 DNA is TGTGCCAGTAGTCTAACAGGGATCTATAGCAATCAGCCCCAGCATTTT. This encodes CASSLTGIYSNQPQHF.

This clone has only one observation. This CDR3 is CASSPSYRGNYGYTF. Written as DNA, the CDR3 is TGTGCCAGCAGCCCCTCCTATAGGGGGAACTATGGCTACACCTTC. V gene TRBV7-2 combines with J gene TRBJ1-2, with a weak D call TRBD1 (6 bases). Per germline, CDR1 SGHTA and CDR2 FQGNSA. V shed 5 bases and J shed 2 bases, with 15 bases lying between them. The CDR3 length is 15 residues.

J is TRBJ2-3 and V is TRBV19; D is unresolved. The CDR3 has 15 residues. Trimming cost V 9 bases and J 1 base, with 17 bases left between them. Germline CDR1 is LNHDA and CDR2 is SQIVND (reference sequence). The CDR3 reads CASRSRESGTDTQYF. The CDR3 DNA is TGTGCCAGCCGTAGTCGCGAGTCCGGCACAGATACGCAGTATTTT.

J is TRBJ1-5 and V is TRBV6-1, with D perhaps TRBD1 (6 bases). With 6 bases removed from V and 5 bases from J, the gap between germline ends came to 17 bases. This CDR3 has 15 amino acids. Per germline, CDR1 MNHNS and CDR2 SASEGT. CDR3 DNA: TGTGCCAGCAGCACCAAGGGGGGGAATTATCAGCCCCAGCATTTT. It is translated as CASSTKGGNYQPQHF.

The genes are TRBV7-6 and TRBJ2-1; 8 positions agree with TRBD2. Germline V gene sequence: CDR1 SGHVS, CDR2 FNYEAQ. This CDR3 comprises 15 residues. The J segment lost 6 bases and the V segment lost 5 bases, leaving 9 bases of the junction unmatched. In DNA, the CDR3 is TGTGCCAGCAGCCCTTCGGCAGCGGGAGTCAATGAGCAGTTCTTC. Protein: CASSPSAAGVNEQFF.

The rearrangement uses TRBV28 and TRBJ2-6; TRBD1 matches 7 bases. The germline CDR1 and CDR2 sequences are MDHEN and SYDVKM. Trimming removed 4 bases from V and 0 bases from J; junction bases left unmatched: 12. The CDR3 spans 19 residues. Here the CDR3 reads CASSWRRTGALSGANVLTF. For the CDR3, the DNA is TGTGCCAGCAGTTGGAGGAGGACAGGCGCCCTCTCTGGGGCCAACGTCCTGACTTTC. The full variable domain, rest sourced from reference TRBV28 and TRBJ2-6, is DVKVTQSSRYLVKRTGEKVFLECVQDMDHENMFWYRQDPGLGLRLIYFSYDVKMKEKGDIPEGYSVSREKKERFSLILESASTNQTSMYLCASSWRRTGALSGANVLTFGAGSRLTVL.

V usage is TRBV27 and J usage is TRBJ2-5; D is possibly TRBD2 (6 bases). The CDR3 is made up of 11 amino acids. The V gene lost 11 bases and the J gene lost 1 base, with 8 bases spanning the gap. Per the germline V gene, CDR1 is MNHEY and CDR2 is SMNVEV (reference sequence). The CDR3 DNA sequence: TGTGCCCTGGGGGGCCAAGAGACCCAGTACTTC. It codes for CALGGQETQYF.

V and J are TRBV5-8 and TRBJ2-1; 11 bases agree with TRBD2. V was clipped by 4 bases and J by 5 bases; unmatched bases: 5. CDR3 length equals 15 residues. The germline gives CDR1 SGHTS, CDR2 YDEGEE. The CDR3 spells CASSPLAGGNNEQFF. CDR3 DNA sequence: TGTGCCAGCAGCCCTCTAGCGGGAGGTAACAATGAGCAGTTCTTC.